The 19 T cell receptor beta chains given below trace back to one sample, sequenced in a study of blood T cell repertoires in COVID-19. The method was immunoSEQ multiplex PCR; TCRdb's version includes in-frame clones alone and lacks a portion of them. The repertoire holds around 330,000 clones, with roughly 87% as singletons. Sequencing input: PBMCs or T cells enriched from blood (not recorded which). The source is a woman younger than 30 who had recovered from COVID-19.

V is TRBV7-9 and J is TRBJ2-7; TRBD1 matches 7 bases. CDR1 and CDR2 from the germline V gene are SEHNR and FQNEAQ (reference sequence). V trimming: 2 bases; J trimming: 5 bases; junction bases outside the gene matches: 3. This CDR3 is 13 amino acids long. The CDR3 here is CASSLQGVHEQYF. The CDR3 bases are TGTGCCAGCAGCTTACAGGGGGTCCACGAGCAGTACTTC.

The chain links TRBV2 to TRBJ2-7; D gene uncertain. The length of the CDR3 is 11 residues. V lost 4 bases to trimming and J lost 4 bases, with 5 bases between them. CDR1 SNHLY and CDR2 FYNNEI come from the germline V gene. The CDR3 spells CASSVLYEQYF. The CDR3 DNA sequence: TGTGCCAGCAGTGTCCTATACGAGCAGTACTTC. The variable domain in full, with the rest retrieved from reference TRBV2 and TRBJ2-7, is EPEVTQTPSHQVTQMGQEVILRCVPISNHLYFYWYRQILGQKVEFLVSFYNNEISEKSEIFDDQFSVERPDGSNFTLKIRSTKLEDSAMYFCASSVLYEQYFGPGTRLTVT.

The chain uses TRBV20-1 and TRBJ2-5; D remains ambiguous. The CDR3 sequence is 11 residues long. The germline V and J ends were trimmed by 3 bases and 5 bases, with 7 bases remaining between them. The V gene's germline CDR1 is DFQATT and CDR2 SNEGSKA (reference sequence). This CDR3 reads CSASLEETQYF. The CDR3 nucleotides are TGCAGTGCTAGCCTAGAGGAGACCCAGTACTTC.

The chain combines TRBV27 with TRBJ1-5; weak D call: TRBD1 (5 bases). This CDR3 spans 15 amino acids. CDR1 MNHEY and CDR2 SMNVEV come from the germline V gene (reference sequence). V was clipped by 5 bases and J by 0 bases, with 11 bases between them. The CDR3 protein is CASSAQGHSNQPQHF. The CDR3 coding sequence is TGTGCCAGCAGTGCTCAGGGTCATAGCAATCAGCCCCAGCATTTT.

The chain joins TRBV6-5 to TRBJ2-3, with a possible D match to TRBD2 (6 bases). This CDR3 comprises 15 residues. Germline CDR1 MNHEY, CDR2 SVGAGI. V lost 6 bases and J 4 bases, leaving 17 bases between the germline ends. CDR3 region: CASSRGTAGADTQYF. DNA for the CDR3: TGTGCCAGCAGCCGCGGGACTGCTGGTGCAGATACGCAGTATTTT.

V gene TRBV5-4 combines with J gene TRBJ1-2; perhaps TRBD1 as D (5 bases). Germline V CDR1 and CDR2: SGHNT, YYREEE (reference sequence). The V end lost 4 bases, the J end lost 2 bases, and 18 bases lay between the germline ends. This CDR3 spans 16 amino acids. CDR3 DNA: TGTGCCAGCAGCAACACCCTCAGGGTGACCAACTATGGCTACACCTTC. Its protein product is CASSNTLRVTNYGYTF. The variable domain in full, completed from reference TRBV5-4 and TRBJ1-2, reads ETGVTQSPTHLIKTRGQQVTLRCSSQSGHNTVSWYQQALGQGPQFIFQYYREEENGRGNFPPRFSGLQFPNYSSELNVNALELDDSALYLCASSNTLRVTNYGYTFGSGTRLTVV.

The CDR3 is CASSPQGTGNQPQHF. The CDR3 DNA is TGCGCCAGCAGCCCACAGGGGACCGGCAATCAGCCCCAGCATTTT. The chain joins TRBV4-3 to TRBJ1-5; the match to TRBD1 covers 7 bases. The length of the CDR3 is 15 residues. The junction had 5 bases not matched to a gene; V was cut back by 4 bases and J by 2 bases. The germline gives CDR1 LGHNA, CDR2 YSLEER.

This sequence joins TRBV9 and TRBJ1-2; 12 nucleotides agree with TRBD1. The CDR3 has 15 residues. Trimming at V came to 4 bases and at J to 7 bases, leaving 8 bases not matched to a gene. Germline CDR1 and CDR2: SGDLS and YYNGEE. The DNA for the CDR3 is TGTGCCAGCAGCCCAACCGGGACAGGGGGCGTTGGCTACACCTTC. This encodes CASSPTGTGGVGYTF.

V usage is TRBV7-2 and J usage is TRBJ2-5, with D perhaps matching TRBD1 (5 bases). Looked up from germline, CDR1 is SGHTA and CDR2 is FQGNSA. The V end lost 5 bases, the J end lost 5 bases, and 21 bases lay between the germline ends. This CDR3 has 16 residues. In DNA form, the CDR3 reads TGTGCCAGCAGCCCGACGACTTGGGGCGTGGCGGAGACCCAGTACTTC. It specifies CASSPTTWGVAETQYF.

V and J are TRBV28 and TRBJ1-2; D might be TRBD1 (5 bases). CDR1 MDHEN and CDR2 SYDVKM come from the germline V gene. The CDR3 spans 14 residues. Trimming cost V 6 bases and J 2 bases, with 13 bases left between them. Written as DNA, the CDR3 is TGTGCCAGCAGAGAGACAGCGCCGAACTATGGCTACACCTTC. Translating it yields CASRETAPNYGYTF.

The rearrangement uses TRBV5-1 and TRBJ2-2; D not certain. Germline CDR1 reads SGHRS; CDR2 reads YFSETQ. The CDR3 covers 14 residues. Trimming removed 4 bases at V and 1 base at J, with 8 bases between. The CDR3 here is CASSESLNTGELFF. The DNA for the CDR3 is TGCGCCAGCAGCGAGTCATTGAACACCGGGGAGCTGTTTTTT.

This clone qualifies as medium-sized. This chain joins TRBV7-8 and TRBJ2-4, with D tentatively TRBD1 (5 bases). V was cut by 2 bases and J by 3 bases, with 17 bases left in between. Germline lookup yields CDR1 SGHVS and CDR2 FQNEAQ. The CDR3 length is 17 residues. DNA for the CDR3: TGTGCCAGCAGCTTATCAGCAGGGCAAGTTGTCAAAAACATTCAGTACTTC. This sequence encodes CASSLSAGQVVKNIQYF.

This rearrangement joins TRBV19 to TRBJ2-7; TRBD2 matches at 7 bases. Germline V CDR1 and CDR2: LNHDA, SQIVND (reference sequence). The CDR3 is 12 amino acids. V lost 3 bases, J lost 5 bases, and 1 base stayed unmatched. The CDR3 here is CASSIAGDEQYF. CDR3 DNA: TGTGCCAGTAGTATCGCGGGGGACGAGCAGTACTTC.

DNA of the CDR3: TGTGCCAGCAGCGATGCGGGTCCTTCTAATTCACCCCTCCACTTT. Its translation is CASSDAGPSNSPLHF. This chain joins TRBV9 and TRBJ1-6; no clear D. This CDR3 comprises 15 residues. Germline CDR1 is SGDLS and CDR2 is YYNGEE. V lost 3 bases to trimming and J lost 6 bases, with 13 bases between them.

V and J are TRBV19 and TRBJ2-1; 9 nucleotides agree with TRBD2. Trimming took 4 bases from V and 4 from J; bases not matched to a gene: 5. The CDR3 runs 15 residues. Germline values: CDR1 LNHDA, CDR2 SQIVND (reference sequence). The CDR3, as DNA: TGTGCCAGTAGTAGGGCTAGCGGGACTTACAATGAGCAGTTCTTC. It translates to CASSRASGTYNEQFF.

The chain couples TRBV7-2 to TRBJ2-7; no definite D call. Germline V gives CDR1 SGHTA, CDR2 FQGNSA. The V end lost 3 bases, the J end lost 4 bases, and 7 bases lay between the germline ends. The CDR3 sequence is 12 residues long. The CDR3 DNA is TGTGCCAGCAGCTTCAACCAGTACGAGCAGTACTTC. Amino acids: CASSFNQYEQYF.

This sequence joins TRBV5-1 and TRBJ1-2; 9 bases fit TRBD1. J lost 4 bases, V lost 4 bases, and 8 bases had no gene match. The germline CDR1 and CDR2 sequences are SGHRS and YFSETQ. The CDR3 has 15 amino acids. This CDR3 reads CASSGTGRPRYGYTF. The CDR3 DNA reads TGCGCCAGCAGCGGGACAGGGCGGCCCCGCTATGGCTACACCTTC.

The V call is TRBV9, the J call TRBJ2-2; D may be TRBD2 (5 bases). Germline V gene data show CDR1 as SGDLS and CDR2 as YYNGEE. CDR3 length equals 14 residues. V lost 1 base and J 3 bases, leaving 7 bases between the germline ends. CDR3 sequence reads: CASSVKGDTGELFF. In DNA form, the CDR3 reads TGTGCCAGCAGCGTAAAGGGAGACACCGGGGAGCTGTTTTTT.

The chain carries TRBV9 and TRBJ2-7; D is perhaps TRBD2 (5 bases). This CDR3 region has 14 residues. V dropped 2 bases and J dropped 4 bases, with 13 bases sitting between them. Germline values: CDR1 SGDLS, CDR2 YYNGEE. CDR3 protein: CASSVGSEGYEQYF. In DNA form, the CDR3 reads TGTGCCAGCAGCGTGGGGTCCGAGGGATACGAGCAGTACTTC.